These 29 T cell receptor beta chains share one sample of origin, sequenced in a study of blood T cell repertoires in COVID-19. Sequencing was performed with immunoSEQ multiplex PCR; in TCRdb, only in-frame clones are kept and a portion is missing. The profile shows around 190,000 clones, 76% of them singletons. The sample comprised peripheral blood. The origin of the receptors is a woman between 50 and 59 years old with active or convalescent COVID-19.

This clone was observed a few times. The rearrangement joins TRBV13 to TRBJ2-1; the match to TRBD2 covers 9 bases. Per the germline V gene, CDR1 is PRHDT and CDR2 is FYEKMQ (reference sequence). The CDR3 length is 13 residues. The V and J ends lost 5 bases and 9 bases, in that order; junction bases with no gene match: 5. This CDR3 reads CASSGGGAFEQFF. The CDR3 DNA is TGTGCCAGCAGCGGCGGGGGGGCCTTTGAGCAGTTCTTC.

The chain recombines TRBV6-5 with TRBJ2-5; D remains ambiguous. Germline CDR1 reads MNHEY; CDR2 reads SVGAGI. The CDR3 runs 13 residues. Trimming stripped 3 bases from V and 1 base from J, with 6 bases between. The CDR3 region has the DNA TGTGCCAGCAGTTATTCGGTCCAAGAGACCCAGTACTTC. Its translation is CASSYSVQETQYF.

This chain joins TRBV5-1 and TRBJ1-1; tentative D call: TRBD1 (5 bases). V was trimmed by 3 bases and J by 1 base, leaving 10 bases between them. Germline values: CDR1 SGHRS, CDR2 YFSETQ. This CDR3 comprises 14 residues. CDR3 protein: CASSSGWTNTEAFF. The CDR3 DNA follows: TGCGCCAGCAGCTCAGGGTGGACGAACACTGAAGCTTTCTTT.

V gene TRBV5-4 combines with J gene TRBJ2-3; perhaps TRBD1 as D (5 bases). The CDR3 covers 15 residues. V was pared by 4 bases and J by 3 bases, with 15 bases between. The V gene's germline CDR1 is SGHNT and CDR2 YYREEE (reference sequence). The CDR3 spells CASSPRAGKTDTQYF. The CDR3 DNA is TGTGCCAGCAGCCCTCGGGCAGGGAAGACAGATACGCAGTATTTT.

This clone has ten or more counts. The genes are TRBV3-1 (or the pseudogene TRBV3-2) and TRBJ1-5; D is possibly TRBD1 (5 bases). The length of the CDR3 is 14 residues. Trimming left V 1 base short and J 6 bases short, with 10 bases between. Germline CDR1 LGHDT, CDR2 YNNKEL (reference sequence). CDR3 in DNA: TGTGCCAGCAGCCAAGTCGCAGGGCGTCAGCCCCAGCATTTT. Protein product: CASSQVAGRQPQHF.

The chain is built from TRBV9 and TRBJ1-2, with D possibly TRBD1 on 6 matching bases. V shed 0 bases and J shed 5 bases, with 14 bases lying between them. The CDR3 consists of 15 residues. Germline V gives CDR1 SGDLS, CDR2 YYNGEE. The CDR3 region is CASSVASEGGYGYTF. The CDR3 bases are TGTGCCAGCAGCGTAGCTTCGGAGGGGGGGTATGGCTACACCTTC.

V gene TRBV18 combines with J gene TRBJ1-1; possible D gene TRBD1, 5 bases. CDR3 length equals 13 residues. V was shortened by 4 bases and J by 8 bases, with 14 bases between the two germline ends. CDR1 and CDR2 from the germline V gene are KGHSH and LQKENI. The CDR3 protein is CASSLFPGIEAFF. The CDR3 DNA sequence: TGTGCCAGCTCACTTTTTCCAGGGATCGAAGCTTTCTTT.

The genes are TRBV7-3 and TRBJ1-2; a weak D match, TRBD1 (5 bases). The length of the CDR3 is 14 residues. Germline V CDR1 and CDR2: SGHTA, FQGTGA. Between the trimmed V and J ends, which lost 5 bases and 5 bases, there was a span of 15 bases. Here the CDR3 DNA reads TGTGCCAGCAGCCCGGGGACGGCGGGGTATGGCTACACCTTC. Translation: CASSPGTAGYGYTF.

The sample holds many counts of this clone. This chain joins TRBV7-3 and TRBJ2-3; tentatively, D is TRBD2 (7 bases). Trimming took 5 bases from V and 3 from J, leaving 21 bases between them. The germline V gene has CDR1 SGHTA and CDR2 FQGTGA. There are 17 residues in the CDR3. The CDR3 is CASSPPGGGSGTDTQYF. Here the CDR3 DNA reads TGTGCCAGCAGCCCGCCCGGGGGCGGGAGTGGGACAGATACGCAGTATTTT.

The rearrangement links TRBV6-4 to TRBJ1-2; a weak D match, TRBD1 (5 bases). This CDR3 is 9 amino acids long. The germline gives CDR1 MRHNA, CDR2 SNTAGT. V lost 11 bases, J lost 6 bases, and 7 bases lay in between. The CDR3 loop reads CASGDGYTF. CDR3 coding DNA: TGTGCCTCGGGGGATGGCTACACCTTC.

This clone was found many times. CDR3 in amino acids: CASSLNTGLGELFF. The CDR3 DNA sequence: TGTGCCAGCAGCTTAAATACAGGGCTCGGGGAGCTGTTTTTT. The rearrangement links TRBV5-6 to TRBJ2-2; D might be TRBD1 (6 bases). Germline-derived CDR1 and CDR2 are SGHDT and YYEEEE. CDR3 length: 14 amino acids. Trimming removed 2 bases at V and 7 bases at J, with 12 bases between.

This chain links TRBV7-2 with TRBJ2-3; TRBD2 agrees at 11 bases. The CDR3 has 14 amino acids. With 6 bases clipped from V and 5 bases from J, the junction kept 4 bases outside the gene matches. Per germline, CDR1 SGHTA and CDR2 FQGNSA. For the CDR3, the DNA is TGTGCCAGCAGTCCTGGACTAGCGGGAGATACGCAGTATTTT. This translates into CASSPGLAGDTQYF.

This chain connects TRBV19 to TRBJ2-5, with TRBD2 identical over 14 bases. The CDR3 extends over 16 amino acids. From germline, CDR1 is LNHDA and CDR2 SQIVND (reference sequence). V shed 5 bases and J 1 base; nucleotides not matched to a gene: 3. The CDR3 sequence is CASSFGTSGGQETQYF. CDR3 in DNA: TGTGCCAGTAGTTTCGGGACTAGCGGGGGCCAAGAGACCCAGTACTTC.

This chain uses TRBV19 with TRBJ1-1; the match to TRBD1 covers 11 bases. The V gene's germline CDR1 is LNHDA and CDR2 SQIVND (reference sequence). The CDR3 is 15 residues long. The V segment lost 4 bases and the J segment 3 bases; nucleotides outside the gene matches: 4. Here the CDR3 DNA reads TGTGCCAGTAGTACCGGACAGGGGGCCTACACTGAAGCTTTCTTT. The encoded protein is CASSTGQGAYTEAFF.

The gene calls are TRBV2 and TRBJ2-7; D is ambiguous. CDR1 is SNHLY and CDR2 is FYNNEI in the germline V gene. Trimming took 2 bases from V and 6 from J, leaving 5 bases between them. The CDR3 sequence is 11 residues long. The CDR3 reads CASSESFEQYF. The CDR3 coding sequence is TGTGCCAGCAGTGAATCGTTCGAGCAGTACTTC. Complete variable domain (other parts from reference TRBV2 and TRBJ2-7): EPEVTQTPSHQVTQMGQEVILRCVPISNHLYFYWYRQILGQKVEFLVSFYNNEISEKSEIFDDQFSVERPDGSNFTLKIRSTKLEDSAMYFCASSESFEQYFGPGTRLTVT.

The genes are TRBV6-6 and TRBJ2-7; no clear D. The V end lost 0 bases, the J end lost 1 base, and 4 bases lay between the germline ends. The germline V gene encodes CDR1 MNHNY and CDR2 SVGAGI (reference sequence). CDR3 size: 13 residues. The CDR3 bases are TGTGCCAGCAGTTACTCGGCATCCTACGAGCAGTACTTC. Its protein product is CASSYSASYEQYF.

The chain combines TRBV19 with TRBJ1-4, with 7 bases lining up with TRBD1. From germline, CDR1 is LNHDA and CDR2 SQIVND (reference sequence). Unmatched junction bases numbered 8, after V lost 7 bases and J lost 6 bases. The CDR3 runs to 14 residues. The CDR3 DNA sequence: TGTGCCAGTACCCTCACAGGGGTGGATGAAAAACTGTTTTTT. Translated: CASTLTGVDEKLFF.

This clone has only one observation. The chain recombines TRBV6-2 or TRBV6-3 with TRBJ2-2; TRBD1 might be the D (5 bases). Trimming stripped 4 bases from V and 4 bases from J, with 10 bases between. The germline V gene has CDR1 MNHEY and CDR2 SVGEGT. This CDR3 contains 14 residues. CDR3 DNA sequence: TGTGCCAGCAGTTCGACCAGGGCCACCGGGGAGCTGTTTTTT. This translates into CASSSTRATGELFF.

The chain has TRBV2 and TRBJ1-4; unclear D gene. The V end was cut by 6 bases, the J end by 4 bases, with 9 bases between. CDR3 length equals 13 residues. From germline, CDR1 is SNHLY and CDR2 FYNNEI. This chain's CDR3 is CASRVTLNEKLFF. In DNA, the CDR3 is TGTGCCAGCAGAGTGACACTTAATGAAAAACTGTTTTTT.

CDR3 DNA: TGTGCCAGCAGTTATGGGACACCTAACACCGGGGAGCTGTTTTTT. It is translated as CASSYGTPNTGELFF. The gene calls are TRBV6-2 or TRBV6-3 and TRBJ2-2; TRBD1 is a possible D gene (6 bases). Germline V gene lookup returns CDR1 MNHEY and CDR2 SVGEGT. This CDR3 region has 15 residues. The V gene lost 3 bases and the J gene lost 2 bases, with 10 bases spanning the gap.

The chain recombines TRBV7-2 with TRBJ2-3; tentatively, D is TRBD1 (6 bases). The ends were cut back, 3 bases at V and 6 bases at J, with 13 bases in the middle. This CDR3 comprises 14 residues. Germline loops: CDR1 SGHTA, CDR2 FQGNSA. For the CDR3, the DNA is TGTGCCAGCAGCTTGGGGGCAGGGACGGATACGCAGTATTTT. Translating it yields CASSLGAGTDTQYF.

In the case of this clone: The junction departs from germline at one end; a sequencing error may be responsible. The chain recombines TRBV27 with TRBJ2-7, with D possibly being TRBD2 (5 bases). Germline assignment: CDR1 MNHEY and CDR2 SMNVEV (reference sequence). This CDR3 is 15 amino acids long. As DNA, the CDR3 is TGTGCCAGCAGCCTTGGCCCGGGAAATCCATACGGGCAGTACTTC. Translating gives CASSLGPGNPYGQYF.

The chain couples TRBV11-2 to TRBJ2-1; 8 positions agree with TRBD2. In germline, CDR1 is SGHAT, CDR2 FQNNGV. J gave up 0 bases and V 4 bases, and 2 bases lay outside the gene matches. This CDR3 has 15 residues. The CDR3, as DNA: TGTGCCAGCAGCTCCACTAGCGGCTCCTACAATGAGCAGTTCTTC. Residues: CASSSTSGSYNEQFF.

The J gene is TRBJ1-1, the V gene TRBV10-3; weak D call: TRBD1 (6 bases). The V gene's germline CDR1 is ENHRY and CDR2 SYGVKD. The length of the CDR3 is 15 residues. Trimming took off 2 bases at V and 2 bases at J, with 12 bases between the two ends. The CDR3 DNA reads as TGTGCCATCAGTGAGCGGACAGACTTAAACACTGAAGCTTTCTTT. This encodes CAISERTDLNTEAFF.

This clone was seen ten or more times. V gene TRBV30 combines with J gene TRBJ2-7; 8 nucleotides line up with TRBD1. The CDR3 totals 12 residues. The J segment lost 7 bases and the V segment lost 5 bases, leaving 7 bases of the junction unmatched. CDR1 and CDR2 (germline): GTSNPN, SVGIG (reference sequence). CDR3 nucleotides: TGTGCCTGGGGACAGGGTTCTCGGGAGCAGTACTTC. Protein product: CAWGQGSREQYF.

V and J are TRBV13 and TRBJ1-4, with no clear D. CDR3 length: 13 amino acids. Germline V gives CDR1 PRHDT, CDR2 FYEKMQ (reference sequence). V lost 5 bases to trimming and J lost 7 bases, with 11 bases between them. Here the CDR3 reads CASSVREGEKLFF. Written as DNA, the CDR3 is TGTGCCAGCAGCGTTCGGGAGGGTGAAAAACTGTTTTTT.

V and J are TRBV5-1 and TRBJ1-2, with a possible D match to TRBD1 (6 bases). V lost 1 base to trimming and J lost 2 bases, with 9 bases between them. CDR1 is SGHRS, CDR2 YFSETQ, per germline. This CDR3 spans 14 amino acids. The CDR3 DNA follows: TGCGCCAGCAGCTTGTGGGGGCCGAACTATGGCTACACCTTC. Translated: CASSLWGPNYGYTF.

The chain combines TRBV7-2 with TRBJ1-2; D is ambiguous. CDR1 and CDR2 from the germline V gene are SGHTA and FQGNSA. CDR3 length equals 12 residues. V shed 0 bases and J shed 5 bases, with 4 bases lying between them. CDR3 bases: TGTGCCAGCAGCTTAGCGCAGTATGGCTACACCTTC. It yields the protein CASSLAQYGYTF.

This sequence joins TRBV19 and TRBJ1-5; 9 nucleotides agree with TRBD1. CDR3 length: 14 residues. V lost 5 bases and J lost 5; bases outside the gene matches: 4. CDR1 and CDR2 from the germline V gene are LNHDA and SQIVND (reference sequence). The CDR3 region is CASSPGQGYQPQHF. The DNA of the CDR3 is TGTGCCAGTAGTCCAGGACAGGGGTATCAGCCCCAGCATTTT. Full variable domain (outside the CDR3, taken from reference TRBV19 and TRBJ1-5): DGGITQSPKYLFRKEGQNVTLSCEQNLNHDAMYWYRQDPGQGLRLIYYSQIVNDFQKGDIAEGYSVSREKKESFPLTVTSAQKNPTAFYLCASSPGQGYQPQHFGDGTRLSIL.